These 16 T cell receptor beta chains came from one sample sequenced in a study of early T cells in non-severe SARS-CoV-2 infection. Via MiXCR, TCRdb re-called the 5' RACE reads, giving one row per CDR3 protein. The sample holds about 83,000 distinct CDR3 sequences, about 12% seen once. Sequencing was done on a sample of whole blood. The receptor source for this set is an adult who was a healthcare worker with PCR-confirmed SARS-CoV-2 infection or an uninfected control (not recorded which).

This chain joins TRBV2 and TRBJ1-1; 8 nucleotides agree with TRBD1. The J segment lost 8 bases and the V segment lost 6 bases, leaving 8 bases of the junction unmatched. CDR1 is SNHLY and CDR2 is FYNNEI in the germline V gene. This CDR3 contains 13 residues. CDR3 loop: CASRLGQGGEAFF. DNA of the CDR3: TGTGCCAGCAGATTAGGACAGGGAGGAGAAGCTTTCTTT.

Remarks on this clonotype: A junction boundary mismatches the germline segment, possibly from a read error. This chain joins TRBV7-9 and TRBJ1-2; D gene unclear. Looked up from germline, CDR1 is SEHNR and CDR2 is FQNEAQ (reference sequence). This CDR3 has 16 amino acids. The CDR3 loop reads CARSSFQEEEDYGYTF. In DNA form, the CDR3 reads TGTGCCAGGAGCTCGTTCCAGGAGGAGGAGGACTATGGCTACACCTTC.

The genes are TRBV4-1 and TRBJ2-1; 7 positions match TRBD1. The CDR3 runs to 16 residues. Germline lookup yields CDR1 MGHRA and CDR2 YSYEKL. With V trimmed by 5 bases and J by 4 bases, 11 bases remained unmatched. The CDR3 DNA reads TGCGCCAGCAGCGGAGCGTGGGGACAGCCGTACAATGAGCAGTTCTTC. Translation: CASSGAWGQPYNEQFF.

In this sample, this clonotype turned up a few times. The gene calls are TRBV18 and TRBJ2-7; 7 nucleotides agree with TRBD1. Germline values: CDR1 KGHSH, CDR2 LQKENI. J lost 4 bases, V lost 2 bases, and 5 bases had no gene match. The CDR3 consists of 14 residues. The chain's CDR3 is CASSPYDREYEQYF. The CDR3 DNA is TGTGCCAGCTCACCATACGACAGGGAGTACGAGCAGTACTTC.

This clonotype has a count of ten or more. The V call is TRBV7-9, the J call TRBJ2-7; 7 bases agree with TRBD1. Germline trimming cut 1 base from V and 2 bases from J; bases unmatched to any gene: 8. Germline V gives CDR1 SEHNR, CDR2 FQNEAQ (reference sequence). This CDR3 has 16 residues. The CDR3 reads CASSLEFGTAPYEQYF. DNA for the CDR3: TGTGCCAGCAGCTTAGAGTTCGGGACAGCCCCCTACGAGCAGTACTTC.

There are a few counts of this clonotype. The rearrangement joins TRBV7-2 to TRBJ2-3; the match to TRBD2 covers 7 bases. The V segment lost 6 bases and the J segment 4 bases; nucleotides outside the gene matches: 25. This CDR3 is 20 amino acids long. Germline CDR1 and CDR2: SGHTA and FQGNSA. DNA for the CDR3: TGTGCCAGCAGACAATTCCTTCGGGGCGGGAGTAGAAGGGTGGCAGATACGCAGTATTTT. Protein product: CASRQFLRGGSRRVADTQYF.

This clonotype appeared many times. The rearrangement joins TRBV7-9 to TRBJ1-4; D is undetermined. V gave up 2 bases and J gave up 8 bases, with 15 bases separating them. Germline V gene lookup returns CDR1 SEHNR and CDR2 FQNEAQ (reference sequence). This CDR3 has 15 residues. CDR3 DNA: TGTGCCAGCAGCTTATTCGGCGGTGATACGGAAAAACTGTTTTTT. As protein: CASSLFGGDTEKLFF.

This clonotype occurred many times. The J gene is TRBJ2-7, the V gene TRBV29-1; D gene ambiguous. Trimming left V 6 bases short and J 0 bases short, with 15 bases between. Germline lookup yields CDR1 SQVTM and CDR2 ANQGSEA. The CDR3 loop spans 14 amino acids. This chain's CDR3 is CSVQRDVYSYEQYF. As DNA, the CDR3 is TGCAGCGTCCAAAGGGATGTATACTCCTACGAGCAGTACTTC.

Only a few counts were recorded for this clonotype. The genes are TRBV12-3 or TRBV12-4 and TRBJ1-3; 8 positions match TRBD1. J was trimmed by 6 bases and V by 7 bases; bases with no gene match: 8. This CDR3 contains 14 residues. In nucleotides, the CDR3 is TGTGCCAGCAAGAACCAGGGGGCCAAAAACACCATATATTTT. Residues: CASKNQGAKNTIYF.

This clonotype showed up just a few times. The gene calls are TRBV27 and TRBJ2-1; the match to TRBD2 covers 10 bases. Germline CDR1 is MNHEY and CDR2 is SMNVEV (reference sequence). The length of the CDR3 is 15 residues. V shed 6 bases and J 3 bases; nucleotides not matched to a gene: 5. CDR3 amino acids: CASSPLAGSYNEQFF. CDR3 sequence (DNA): TGTGCCAGCAGCCCACTAGCGGGAAGCTACAATGAGCAGTTCTTC.

This clonotype was counted only a few times. The CDR3 sequence is CSADRGYEKLFF. Here the CDR3 DNA reads TGCAGCGCCGACAGGGGCTATGAAAAACTGTTTTTT. This chain joins TRBV29-1 and TRBJ1-4; 8 bases match TRBD1. Unmatched junction bases numbered 4, after V lost 7 bases and J lost 6 bases. CDR1 SQVTM and CDR2 ANQGSEA come from the germline V gene. The length of the CDR3 is 12 residues.

V gene TRBV12-3 or TRBV12-4 combines with J gene TRBJ2-7; D may be TRBD2 (7 bases). Trimming left V 6 bases short and J 6 bases short, with 18 bases between. The CDR3 runs to 14 residues. Here the CDR3 DNA reads TGTGCCAGCAGCCCTGGGGGGGCGCAGGCCGAGCAGTACTTC. Residues: CASSPGGAQAEQYF.

This clonotype appeared a few times. The rearrangement links TRBV5-6 to TRBJ1-1, with unresolved D. This CDR3 is 12 amino acids long. Looked up from germline, CDR1 is SGHDT and CDR2 is YYEEEE. The V and J ends lost 0 bases and 7 bases respectively, with 7 bases between them. The DNA of the CDR3 is TGTGCCAGCAGCTTGGTCAAAAGTGAAGCTTTCTTT. Its protein is CASSLVKSEAFF.

This clonotype was counted ten times or more. This chain uses TRBV6-6 with TRBJ2-6; D not resolved. The CDR3 is 15 amino acids. The V gene's germline CDR1 is MNHNY and CDR2 SVGAGI (reference sequence). Trimming stripped 8 bases from V and 0 bases from J, with 11 bases between. For the CDR3, the DNA is TGTGCCAGCGGCGCAGTTAGCTCTGGGGCCAACGTCCTGACTTTC. This encodes CASGAVSSGANVLTF.

This clonotype was detected a few times. The CDR3 protein is CASSFSDRGNSPLHF. The CDR3 nucleotides are TGTGCCAGCAGTTTTTCGGACAGGGGGAATTCACCCCTCCACTTT. The chain joins TRBV28 to TRBJ1-6, with 10 bases aligning to TRBD1. The germline V gene encodes CDR1 MDHEN and CDR2 SYDVKM. J was trimmed by 7 bases and V by 3 bases; bases with no gene match: 3. The length of the CDR3 is 15 residues.

The table lists this clonotype with a few counts. The chain couples TRBV9 to TRBJ2-7; D is ambiguous. V lost 0 bases, J lost 3 bases, and 10 bases lay in between. CDR3 length: 14 residues. The germline gives CDR1 SGDLS, CDR2 YYNGEE. In DNA form, the CDR3 reads TGTGCCAGCAGCGTAGCTACGACCAGCTACGAGCAGTACTTC. This codes for CASSVATTSYEQYF.